Following are 27 T cell receptor beta chains from one sample sequenced in a study of T cell repertoires in cytomegalovirus infection. TCRdb independently ran MiXCR on the reads; one entry per CDR3 protein. This sample carries under 350,000 distinct CDR3 sequences, approximately 10% of them seen once, and the ten largest clones take around 2.4%. The sample was PBMCs. These receptors all come from a human donor in good health (CMV status not recorded). Some clones in this sample may be carry-over from other donors' samples.

At least ten counts were recorded for this clonotype. The chain carries TRBV28 and TRBJ2-2; TRBD1 matches 7 bases. The germline V gene has CDR1 MDHEN and CDR2 SYDVKM. The CDR3 runs to 13 residues. Germline trimming cut 10 bases from V and 7 bases from J; bases unmatched to any gene: 9. CDR3 sequence reads: CATRQGHDGELFF. The CDR3 DNA sequence: TGTGCCACCAGACAGGGCCATGACGGGGAGCTGTTTTTT.

This clonotype occurred many times. This rearrangement joins TRBV12-3 or TRBV12-4 to TRBJ1-6, with 7 positions matching TRBD1. The CDR3 covers 16 residues. V was clipped by 1 base and J by 3 bases; unmatched bases: 3. The CDR3 DNA reads TGTGCCAGCAGTTTAGACAGGGGACTCTATAATTCACCCCTCCACTTT. Its protein is CASSLDRGLYNSPLHF.

The J gene is TRBJ1-2, the V gene TRBV2; TRBD1 matches at 7 bases. This CDR3 comprises 14 residues. Per the germline V gene, CDR1 is SNHLY and CDR2 is FYNNEI. Trimming took 1 base from V and 4 from J; bases not matched to a gene: 3. The chain's CDR3 is CASSEDRGSYGYTF. The CDR3 DNA reads TGTGCCAGCAGTGAAGACAGGGGATCCTATGGCTACACCTTC. Supplemented by reference TRBV2 and TRBJ1-2, the full variable domain reads EPEVTQTPSHQVTQMGQEVILRCVPISNHLYFYWYRQILGQKVEFLVSFYNNEISEKSEIFDDQFSVERPDGSNFTLKIRSTKLEDSAMYFCASSEDRGSYGYTFGSGTRLTVV.

This clonotype was detected ten times or more. The chain is built from TRBV12-3 or TRBV12-4 and TRBJ2-7, with unresolved D. This CDR3 contains 12 residues. V lost 4 bases to trimming and J lost 2 bases, with 6 bases between them. For the CDR3, the DNA is TGTGCCAGCAGTTACGGTACCTACGAGCAGTACTTC. It specifies CASSYGTYEQYF.

Worth noting for this clonotype: Compared with germline, one end of the junction differs, possibly owing to a read error. The V and J genes are TRBV20-1 and TRBJ2-6; D is possibly TRBD1 (5 bases). Germline CDR1 reads DFQATT; CDR2 reads SNEGSKA (reference sequence). The CDR3 extends over 17 amino acids. CDR3 nucleotides: TGCAGTGCTAGAGGATCCGGTTCTCCCTCTGGGGCCAGCGTCCTGACTTTC. Translated: CSARGSGSPSGASVLTF.

The table lists this clonotype with many counts. The chain joins TRBV28 to TRBJ1-1; 7 bases are a match to TRBD1. This CDR3 region has 15 residues. The junction had 10 bases not matched to a gene; V was cut back by 8 bases and J by 1 base. The V gene's germline CDR1 is MDHEN and CDR2 SYDVKM. The CDR3 protein is CASPPNRGGNTEAFF. DNA for the CDR3: TGTGCCAGCCCCCCCAACAGGGGCGGGAACACTGAAGCTTTCTTT.

This clonotype was detected ten times or more. The chain has TRBV20-1 and TRBJ2-2, with 7 positions matching TRBD1. Germline loops: CDR1 DFQATT, CDR2 SNEGSKA (reference sequence). V shed 1 base and J 4 bases; nucleotides not matched to a gene: 3. This CDR3 is built from 14 residues. This CDR3 is CSARVGTATGELFF. CDR3 coding DNA: TGCAGTGCTAGAGTGGGGACAGCCACCGGGGAGCTGTTTTTT.

This clonotype has at least ten counts. The CDR3 spells CASSPGTGFYEQYV. Here the CDR3 DNA reads TGTGCCAGCAGCCCTGGGACGGGGTTCTACGAGCAGTACGTC. This sequence joins TRBV7-6 and TRBJ2-7; D tentatively fits TRBD1 or TRBD2 (5 bases each). Germline V gives CDR1 SGHVS, CDR2 FNYEAQ. The CDR3 is 14 residues long. The ends were cut back, 5 bases at V and 3 bases at J, with 14 bases in the middle.

In its sample, this clonotype was seen a few times. V gene TRBV2 combines with J gene TRBJ2-2; D gene uncertain. Germline V CDR1 and CDR2: SNHLY, FYNNEI. V lost 4 bases, J lost 6 bases, and 3 bases lay in between. There are 11 residues in the CDR3. CDR3 protein: CASSAPGELFF. The CDR3 nucleotides read TGTGCCAGCAGTGCCCCCGGGGAGCTGTTTTTT.

This clonotype was seen at least ten times. The chain employs TRBV20-1 and TRBJ2-1, with TRBD2 matching 11 bases. The V segment lost 0 bases and the J segment 4 bases; nucleotides outside the gene matches: 5. CDR3 length: 16 amino acids. CDR1 and CDR2 from the germline V gene are DFQATT and SNEGSKA (reference sequence). The CDR3 loop reads CSARDFTSGGYNEQFF. Written as DNA, the CDR3 is TGCAGTGCTAGAGATTTCACTAGCGGGGGTTACAATGAGCAGTTCTTC.

The chain employs TRBV28 and TRBJ2-7; a weak D match, TRBD2 (5 bases). Germline V CDR1 and CDR2: MDHEN, SYDVKM. The V end lost 6 bases, the J end lost 5 bases, and 14 bases lay between the germline ends. CDR3 length: 13 residues. The chain's CDR3 is CASSFPTGNEQYV. In DNA, the CDR3 is TGTGCCAGCAGCTTCCCCACGGGAAACGAGCAGTACGTC.

This clonotype is classed as medium-sized. The chain joins TRBV28 to TRBJ2-5; the D gene is possibly TRBD2 (6 bases). V was trimmed by 0 bases and J by 1 base, leaving 6 bases between them. Germline V gene data show CDR1 as MDHEN and CDR2 as SYDVKM. This CDR3 spans 14 amino acids. CDR3 sequence: CASSLWGGQETQYF. The CDR3 region has the DNA TGTGCCAGCAGTTTATGGGGGGGCCAAGAGACCCAGTACTTC.

V and J are TRBV14 and TRBJ2-3, with TRBD2 identical over 8 bases. This CDR3 region has 15 residues. CDR1 is SGHDN, CDR2 FVKESK, per germline. V lost 4 bases and J lost 6; bases outside the gene matches: 9. The CDR3 DNA reads as TGTGCCAGCAGCCCCCCGGCGGGGGGCCCGGATACGCAGTATTTT. Amino acid sequence: CASSPPAGGPDTQYF.

In its sample, this clonotype was seen a few times. The chain couples TRBV20-1 to TRBJ1-1; D is perhaps TRBD1 (5 bases). The CDR3 length is 14 residues. CDR1 is DFQATT, CDR2 SNEGSKA, per germline (reference sequence). Trimming took 3 bases from V and 1 from J, leaving 12 bases between them. This CDR3 is CSASQNRGNTEAFF. The CDR3 DNA is TGCAGTGCTAGCCAAAATAGGGGGAACACTGAAGCTTTCTTT.

The V gene is TRBV20-1, the J gene TRBJ1-1, with a weak D call TRBD1 (6 bases). Deletions cut 0 bases from V and 1 base from J, with 15 bases between. The CDR3 covers 16 residues. CDR1 and CDR2 (germline): DFQATT, SNEGSKA (reference sequence). CDR3 sequence: CSARDFVRGTNTEAFF. CDR3 DNA sequence: TGCAGTGCTAGAGACTTTGTCAGGGGCACGAACACTGAAGCTTTCTTT.

V usage is TRBV14 and J usage is TRBJ1-2; D ambiguous. The CDR3 spans 13 residues. The V end lost 3 bases, the J end lost 2 bases, and 7 bases lay between the germline ends. The germline gives CDR1 SGHDN, CDR2 FVKESK. In DNA, the CDR3 is TGTGCCAGCAGCCACCCCGGAAACTATGGCTACACCTTC. As protein: CASSHPGNYGYTF.

This clonotype was detected a few times. V and J are TRBV18 and TRBJ1-5; 7 bases match TRBD1. This CDR3 comprises 18 residues. Germline V gene sequence: CDR1 KGHSH, CDR2 LQKENI. Losses at the gene ends were 6 bases for V and 2 bases for J; bases not matched to a gene: 16. This CDR3 is CASSLLDQGGYGNQPQHF. CDR3 in DNA: TGTGCCAGCTCTCTCCTCGACCAGGGGGGATATGGCAATCAGCCCCAGCATTTT. Together with reference TRBV18 and TRBJ1-5, the CDR3 gives the full variable domain: NAGVMQNPRHLVRRRGQEARLRCSPMKGHSHVYWYRQLPEEGLKFMVYLQKENIIDESGMPKERFSAEFPKEGPSILRIQQVVRGDSAAYFCASSLLDQGGYGNQPQHFGDGTRLSIL.

CDR3 region: CASSLDGPNQPQHF. For the CDR3, the DNA is TGCGCCAGCAGCCTGGACGGACCGAATCAGCCCCAGCATTTT. The chain couples TRBV5-1 to TRBJ1-5; D is unresolved. The CDR3 contains 14 residues. V lost 4 bases and J 4 bases, leaving 12 bases between the germline ends. Germline V gene lookup returns CDR1 SGHRS and CDR2 YFSETQ.

In its sample, this clonotype was seen many times. The rearrangement joins TRBV5-5 to TRBJ2-3; D uncertain. The CDR3 has 12 residues. Germline loops: CDR1 SGHKS, CDR2 YYEKEE (reference sequence). V gave up 0 bases and J gave up 7 bases, with 6 bases separating them. Here the CDR3 reads CASSLEVHTQYF. CDR3 nucleotide sequence: TGTGCCAGCAGCTTGGAGGTACATACGCAGTATTTT.

In its sample, this clonotype was seen many times. The rearrangement links TRBV6-2 or TRBV6-3 to TRBJ2-2; 15 bases match TRBD2. Per germline, CDR1 MNHEY and CDR2 SVGEGT. V trimming: 6 bases; J trimming: 7 bases; junction bases outside the gene matches: 15. The CDR3 loop spans 19 amino acids. CDR3 bases: TGTGCCAGCAGCCTCCCCCTCGGACTAGCGGGGGGGCGCGGCGGGGAGCTGTTTTTT. Protein: CASSLPLGLAGGRGGELFF.

This clonotype was counted many times. The chain employs TRBV7-3 and TRBJ2-2, with D unclear. Trimming cost V 5 bases and J 4 bases, with 8 bases left between them. CDR3 length: 13 amino acids. CDR1 and CDR2 (germline): SGHTA, FQGTGA. The CDR3 region is CASSGRLTGELFF. The CDR3 region has the DNA TGTGCCAGCAGCGGTAGACTCACCGGGGAGCTGTTTTTT.

In its sample, this clonotype was seen many times. V and J are TRBV2 and TRBJ2-2; D gene ambiguous. CDR1 and CDR2 from the germline V gene are SNHLY and FYNNEI. The CDR3 runs to 14 residues. Trimming shortened V by 6 bases and J by 1 base, and 9 bases separated the two germline ends. The CDR3 nucleotides are TGTGCCAGCAGAGCTCAGAGGAACACCGGGGAGCTGTTTTTT. Translating gives CASRAQRNTGELFF.

This clonotype showed up many times. The CDR3 DNA reads as TGTGCCAGCAGTCCACTAGCGGGGGTGTCCTACGAGCAGTATGTC. As protein: CASSPLAGVSYEQYV. The V gene is TRBV6-5, the J gene TRBJ2-7; 11 bases fit TRBD2. Germline loops: CDR1 MNHEY, CDR2 SVGAGI. This CDR3 has 15 amino acids.

This clonotype was recorded a few times. The chain has TRBV19 and TRBJ1-5; D unresolved. Deletions cut 5 bases from V and 3 bases from J, with 5 bases between. This CDR3 spans 12 amino acids. Germline V gene lookup returns CDR1 LNHDA and CDR2 SQIVND (reference sequence). The CDR3 is CASSPHNQPQHF. The CDR3 DNA is TGTGCCAGTAGTCCGCACAATCAGCCCCAGCATTTT.

Here the CDR3 reads CASIPIAGGRYNEQFF. CDR3 in DNA: TGTGCCAGCATCCCCATAGCGGGGGGGCGGTACAATGAGCAGTTCTTC. This chain links TRBV27 with TRBJ2-1, with TRBD2 matching over 11 bases. CDR3 length: 16 residues. Germline V gene lookup returns CDR1 MNHEY and CDR2 SMNVEV (reference sequence). V lost 7 bases to trimming and J lost 4 bases; unmatched junction nucleotides: 9.

This clonotype was picked up many times. This chain uses TRBV18 with TRBJ1-5; D may be TRBD1 (5 bases). Germline CDR1 is KGHSH and CDR2 is LQKENI. V was pared by 1 base and J by 6 bases, with 7 bases between. There are 13 residues in the CDR3. The chain's CDR3 is CASSPQGSQPQHF. DNA of the CDR3: TGTGCCAGCTCACCACAGGGGTCTCAGCCCCAGCATTTT.

This clonotype has ten or more counts. The chain recombines TRBV11-2 with TRBJ2-3; either TRBD1 or TRBD2 may fit D (5 bases each). Deletions cut 10 bases from V and 5 bases from J, with 16 bases between. The CDR3 is 13 residues long. Germline loops: CDR1 SGHAT, CDR2 FQNNGV. The CDR3: CATPSGGQDTQYF. Here the CDR3 DNA reads TGTGCCACCCCCTCTGGGGGTCAAGATACGCAGTATTTT.